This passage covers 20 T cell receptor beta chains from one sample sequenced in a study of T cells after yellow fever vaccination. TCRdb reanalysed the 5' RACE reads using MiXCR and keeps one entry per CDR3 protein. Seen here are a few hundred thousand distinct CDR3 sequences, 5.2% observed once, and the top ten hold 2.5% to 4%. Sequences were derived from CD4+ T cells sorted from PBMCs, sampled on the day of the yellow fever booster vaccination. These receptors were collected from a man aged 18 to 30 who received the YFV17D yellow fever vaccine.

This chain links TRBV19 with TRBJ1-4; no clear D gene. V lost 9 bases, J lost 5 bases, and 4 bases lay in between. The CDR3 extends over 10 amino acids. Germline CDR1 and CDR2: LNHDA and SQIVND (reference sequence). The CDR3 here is CASRNEKLFF. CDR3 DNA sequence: TGTGCCAGCCGCAATGAAAAACTGTTTTTT.

The CDR3, as DNA: TGTGCCAGCAGTGTGACTAGCGGGGCCCCCGGGACCCAGTACTTC. Protein: CASSVTSGAPGTQYF. The chain joins TRBV25-1 to TRBJ2-5; TRBD2 matches 11 bases. After removal of 4 bases from V and 7 bases from J, the junction contained 8 bases not matched to a gene. The CDR3 is 15 residues long. Germline values: CDR1 MGHDK, CDR2 SYGVNS. Full variable domain (missing parts from reference TRBV25-1 and TRBJ2-5): EADIYQTPRYLVIGTGKKITLECSQTMGHDKMYWYQQDPGMELHLIHYSYGVNSTEKGDLSSESTVSRIRTEHFPLTLESARPSHTSQYLCASSVTSGAPGTQYFGPGTRLLVL.

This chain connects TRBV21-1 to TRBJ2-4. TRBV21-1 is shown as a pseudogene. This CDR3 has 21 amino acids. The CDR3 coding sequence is TGTGCCAGCAGCAAAGAGAGAATTAGCCGCCAAGGGAAATTAGCCAAAAACATTCAGTACTTC. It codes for CASSKERISRQGKLAKNIQYF.

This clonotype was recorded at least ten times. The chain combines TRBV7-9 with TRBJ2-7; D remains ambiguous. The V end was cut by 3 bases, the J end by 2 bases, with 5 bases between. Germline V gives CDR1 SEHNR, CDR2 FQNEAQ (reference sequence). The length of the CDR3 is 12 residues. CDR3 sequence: CASSFEPYEQYF. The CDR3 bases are TGTGCCAGCAGCTTCGAGCCCTACGAGCAGTACTTC.

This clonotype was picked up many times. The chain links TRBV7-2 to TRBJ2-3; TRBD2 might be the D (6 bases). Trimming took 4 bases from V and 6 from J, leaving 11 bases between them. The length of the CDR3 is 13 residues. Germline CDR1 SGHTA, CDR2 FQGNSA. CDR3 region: CASSSTSADTQYF. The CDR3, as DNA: TGTGCCAGCAGCTCGACTAGTGCCGATACGCAGTATTTT.

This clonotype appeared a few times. The CDR3 DNA is TGTGCCAGCAGCCAACTTGCGGGGGAACCTGGAGATACGCAGTATTTT. Protein: CASSQLAGEPGDTQYF. The rearrangement uses TRBV3-1 and TRBJ2-3; 7 bases fit TRBD2. CDR3 size: 16 residues. The J segment lost 5 bases and the V segment lost 2 bases, leaving 10 bases of the junction unmatched. CDR1 and CDR2 from the germline V gene are LGHDT and YNNKEL (reference sequence).

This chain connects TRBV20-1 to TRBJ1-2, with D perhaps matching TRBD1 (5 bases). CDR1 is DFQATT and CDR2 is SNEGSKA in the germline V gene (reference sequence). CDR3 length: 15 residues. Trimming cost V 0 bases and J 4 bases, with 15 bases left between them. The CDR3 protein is CSARDRYRPPYGYTF. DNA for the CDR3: TGCAGTGCTAGAGATAGATACAGGCCACCCTATGGCTACACCTTC.

CDR3 nucleotide sequence: TGTGCCAGCAGCCAAAGGCAGGGCGGGGAAAAACTGTTTTTT. It is translated as CASSQRQGGEKLFF. The chain uses TRBV7-2 and TRBJ1-4; tentatively, D is TRBD1 (5 bases). Germline CDR1 and CDR2: SGHTA and FQGNSA. The CDR3 covers 14 residues. Trimming stripped 5 bases from V and 8 bases from J, with 15 bases between.

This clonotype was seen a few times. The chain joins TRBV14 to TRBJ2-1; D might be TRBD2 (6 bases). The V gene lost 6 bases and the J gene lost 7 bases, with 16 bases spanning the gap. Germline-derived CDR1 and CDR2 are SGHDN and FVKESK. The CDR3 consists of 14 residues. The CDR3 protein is CASRGYGGTNEQFF. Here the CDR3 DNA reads TGTGCCAGCAGAGGGTATGGAGGGACGAATGAGCAGTTCTTC.

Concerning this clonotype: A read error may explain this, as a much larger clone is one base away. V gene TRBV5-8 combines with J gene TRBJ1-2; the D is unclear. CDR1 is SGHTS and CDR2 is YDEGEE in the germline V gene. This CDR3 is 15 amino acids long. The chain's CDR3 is CSSSAGPDYSYGYTF. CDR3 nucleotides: TGTTCCAGCAGCGCCGGGCCGGATTATTCCTATGGCTACACCTTC.

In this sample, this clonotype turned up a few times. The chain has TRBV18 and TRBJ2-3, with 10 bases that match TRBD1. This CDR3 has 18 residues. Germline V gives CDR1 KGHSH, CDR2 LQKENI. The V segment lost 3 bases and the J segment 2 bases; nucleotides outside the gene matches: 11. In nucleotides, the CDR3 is TGTGCCAGCTCACCTTTACCAATGGACAGGGGGGTCACAGATACGCAGTATTTT. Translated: CASSPLPMDRGVTDTQYF.

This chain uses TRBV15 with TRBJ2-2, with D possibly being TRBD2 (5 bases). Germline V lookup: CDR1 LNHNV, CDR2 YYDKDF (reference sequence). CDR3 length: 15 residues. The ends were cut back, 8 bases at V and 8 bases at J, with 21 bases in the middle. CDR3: CATSDGNSGGGELFF. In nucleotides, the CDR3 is TGTGCCACCTCTGATGGAAATTCGGGCGGGGGGGAGCTGTTTTTT.

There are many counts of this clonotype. CDR3 region: CSVTDRAGQPQHF. The CDR3 DNA follows: TGCAGTGTTACGGACAGGGCGGGCCAGCCCCAGCATTTT. The chain combines TRBV20-1 with TRBJ1-5; 8 positions match TRBD1. CDR3 length: 13 residues. With 7 bases clipped from V and 7 bases from J, the junction kept 9 bases outside the gene matches. Germline loops: CDR1 DFQATT, CDR2 SNEGSKA (reference sequence).

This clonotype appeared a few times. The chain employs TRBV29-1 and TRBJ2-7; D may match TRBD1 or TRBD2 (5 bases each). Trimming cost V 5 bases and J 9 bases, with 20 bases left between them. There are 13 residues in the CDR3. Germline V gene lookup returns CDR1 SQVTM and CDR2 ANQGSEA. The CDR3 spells CSVSEELGVLQYF. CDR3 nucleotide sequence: TGCAGCGTTTCGGAGGAATTGGGGGTTTTGCAGTACTTC.

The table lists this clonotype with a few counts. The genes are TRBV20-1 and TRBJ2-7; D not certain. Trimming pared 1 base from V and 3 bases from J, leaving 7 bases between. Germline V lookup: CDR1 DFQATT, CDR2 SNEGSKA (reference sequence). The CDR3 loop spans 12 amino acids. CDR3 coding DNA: TGCAGTGCTAGAGTCGCAGGCTACGAGCAGTACGTC. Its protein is CSARVAGYEQYV.

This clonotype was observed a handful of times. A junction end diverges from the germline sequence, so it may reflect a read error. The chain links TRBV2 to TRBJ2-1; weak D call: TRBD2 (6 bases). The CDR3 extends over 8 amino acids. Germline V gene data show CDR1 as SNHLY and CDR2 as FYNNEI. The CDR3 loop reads CASSGGVF. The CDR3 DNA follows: TGTGCCAGCAGTGGGGGGGTCTTC.

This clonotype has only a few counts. DNA for the CDR3: TGTGCCAGCCAGACGAACAGGATAACTAACTATGGCTACACCTTC. Its protein is CASQTNRITNYGYTF. The J gene is TRBJ1-2, the V gene TRBV6-1, with D perhaps TRBD1 (5 bases). V gave up 8 bases and J gave up 0 bases, with 16 bases separating them. Germline CDR1 is MNHNS and CDR2 is SASEGT. The CDR3 sequence is 15 residues long.

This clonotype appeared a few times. CDR3 DNA: TGTGCCAGCAGCCACAGCGGGGGAGCGGATACGCAGTATTTT. This encodes CASSHSGGADTQYF. This chain connects TRBV3-1 to TRBJ2-3; 8 nucleotides match TRBD2. This CDR3 region has 14 residues. CDR1 LGHDT and CDR2 YNNKEL come from the germline V gene (reference sequence). Germline trimming cut 3 bases from V and 6 bases from J; bases unmatched to any gene: 5.

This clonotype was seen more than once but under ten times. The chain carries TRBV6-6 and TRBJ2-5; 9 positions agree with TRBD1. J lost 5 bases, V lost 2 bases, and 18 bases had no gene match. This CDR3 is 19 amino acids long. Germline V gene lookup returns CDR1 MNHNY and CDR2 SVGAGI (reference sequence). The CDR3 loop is CASSYPPGQGEPKPETQYF. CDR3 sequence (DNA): TGTGCCAGCAGTTACCCCCCGGGACAGGGAGAACCCAAACCTGAGACCCAGTACTTC.

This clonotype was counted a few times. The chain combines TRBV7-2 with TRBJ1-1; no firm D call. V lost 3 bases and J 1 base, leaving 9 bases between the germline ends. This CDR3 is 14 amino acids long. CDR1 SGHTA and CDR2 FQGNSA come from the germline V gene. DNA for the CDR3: TGTGCCAGCAGCTTCGCAGGCGGGAACACTGAAGCTTTCTTT. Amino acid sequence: CASSFAGGNTEAFF.